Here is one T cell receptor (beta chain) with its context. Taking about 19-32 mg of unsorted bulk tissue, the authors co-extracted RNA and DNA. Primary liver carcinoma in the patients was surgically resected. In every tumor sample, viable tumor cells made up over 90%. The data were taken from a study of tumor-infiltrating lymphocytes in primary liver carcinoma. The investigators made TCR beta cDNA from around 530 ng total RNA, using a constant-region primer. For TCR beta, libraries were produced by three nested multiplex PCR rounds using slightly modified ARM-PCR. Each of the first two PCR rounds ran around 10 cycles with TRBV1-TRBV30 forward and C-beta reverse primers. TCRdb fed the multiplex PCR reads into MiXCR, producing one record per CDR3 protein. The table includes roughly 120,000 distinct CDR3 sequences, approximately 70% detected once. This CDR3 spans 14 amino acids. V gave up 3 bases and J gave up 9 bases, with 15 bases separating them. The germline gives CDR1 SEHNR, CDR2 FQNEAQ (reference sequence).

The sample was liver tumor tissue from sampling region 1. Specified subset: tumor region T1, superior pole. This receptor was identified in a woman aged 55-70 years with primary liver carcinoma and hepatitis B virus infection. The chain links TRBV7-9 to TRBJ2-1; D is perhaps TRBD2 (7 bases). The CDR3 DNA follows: TGTGCCAGCAGCTTTGGCGGGAGCAGGGGTGAGCAGTTCTTC. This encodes CASSFGGSRGEQFF. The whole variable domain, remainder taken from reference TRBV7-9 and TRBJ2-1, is DTGVSQNPRHKITKRGQNVTFRCDPISEHNRLYWYRQTLGQGPEFLTYFQNEAQLEKSRLLSDRFSAERPKGSFSTLEIQRTEQGDSAMYLCASSFGGSRGEQFFGPGTRLTVL.